Each of the 30 T cell receptor beta chains below was sequenced from the same sample in a study of shared clonotypes between healthy human individuals. The repertoire was sequenced with immunoSEQ multiplex PCR; TCRdb's copy has only in-frame clones and lacks some. Of 2,500,000 or so clones listed, 85% to 95% are singletons. The sequencing input was naive CD4+ T cells from PBMCs. Subset denoted: CD45RA+ positively selected. These TCRs come from a man younger than 30 in good health. Some clones in this sample may be carry-over from other donors' samples.

The chain links TRBV30 to TRBJ1-4, with 7 bases identical to TRBD1. Germline CDR1 is GTSNPN and CDR2 is SVGIG (reference sequence). After removal of 4 bases from V and 3 bases from J, the junction contained 11 bases not matched to a gene. This CDR3 is built from 16 residues. The chain's CDR3 is CAWTNQGDGANEKLFF. The CDR3 region has the DNA TGTGCCTGGACAAATCAGGGGGATGGAGCTAATGAAAAACTGTTTTTT.

The rearrangement joins TRBV7-3 to TRBJ2-1, with D possibly being TRBD1 (5 bases). CDR1 and CDR2 from the germline V gene are SGHTA and FQGTGA. The CDR3 sequence is 15 residues long. Trimming left V 2 bases short and J 2 bases short, with 10 bases between. CDR3 loop: CASSLLRAAYNEQFF. In DNA, the CDR3 is TGTGCCAGCAGCTTACTCAGGGCCGCCTACAATGAGCAGTTCTTC.

The chain links TRBV27 to TRBJ1-5, with 9 bases matching TRBD1. Germline V gene lookup returns CDR1 MNHEY and CDR2 SMNVEV (reference sequence). Unmatched junction bases numbered 11, after V lost 5 bases and J lost 6 bases. This CDR3 contains 16 residues. The CDR3: CASSHGTGKNGQPQHF. CDR3 DNA: TGTGCCAGCAGTCACGGGACAGGGAAAAATGGTCAGCCCCAGCATTTT.

The V and J genes are TRBV6-1 and TRBJ2-1, with D perhaps given as TRBD1 or TRBD2 (5 bases each). This CDR3 contains 13 residues. Trimming removed 5 bases at V and 5 bases at J, with 10 bases between. The V gene's germline CDR1 is MNHNS and CDR2 SASEGT. CDR3 in amino acids: CASSQGRHNEQFF. The CDR3 region has the DNA TGTGCCAGCAGTCAGGGACGGCACAATGAGCAGTTCTTC.

As DNA, the CDR3 is TGTGCCAGCAGCCGACAGGGGGCAAGGGAGCAGTTCTTC. It codes for CASSRQGAREQFF. J is TRBJ2-1 and V is TRBV11-2; TRBD1 aligns across 10 bases. This CDR3 has 13 amino acids. With 5 bases clipped from V and 10 bases from J, the junction kept 5 bases outside the gene matches. Germline V gene lookup returns CDR1 SGHAT and CDR2 FQNNGV.

This chain connects TRBV4-1 to TRBJ1-4, with D perhaps matching TRBD1 (5 bases). CDR1 and CDR2 (germline): MGHRA, YSYEKL. The CDR3 totals 15 residues. The ends were cut back, 2 bases at V and 8 bases at J, with 15 bases in the middle. The CDR3 nucleotides are TGCGCCAGCAGCCAAATCGGGGGAAAGGGGGAAAAACTGTTTTTT. This sequence encodes CASSQIGGKGEKLFF.

The chain is built from TRBV7-3 and TRBJ2-2; the match to TRBD2 covers 13 bases. The V and J ends lost 3 bases and 2 bases, in that order; junction bases with no gene match: 15. The CDR3 loop spans 21 amino acids. The germline V gene has CDR1 SGHTA and CDR2 FQGTGA. This CDR3 is CASSFTGTSGTGRLNTGELFF. The CDR3 DNA follows: TGTGCCAGCAGCTTTACCGGGACTAGCGGGACAGGACGACTCAACACCGGGGAGCTGTTTTTT.

This chain joins TRBV2 and TRBJ1-4; D is possibly TRBD1 (6 bases). Germline CDR1 SNHLY, CDR2 FYNNEI. The length of the CDR3 is 14 residues. Trimming stripped 4 bases from V and 6 bases from J, with 12 bases between. CDR3 sequence: CASSATGGHEKLFF. The CDR3 coding sequence is TGTGCCAGCAGTGCGACCGGGGGGCATGAAAAACTGTTTTTT. The whole variable domain, filled in from reference TRBV2 and TRBJ1-4, reads EPEVTQTPSHQVTQMGQEVILRCVPISNHLYFYWYRQILGQKVEFLVSFYNNEISEKSEIFDDQFSVERPDGSNFTLKIRSTKLEDSAMYFCASSATGGHEKLFFGSGTQLSVL.

The V gene is TRBV5-4, the J gene TRBJ2-3; 9 nucleotides agree with TRBD2. The CDR3 is 16 residues long. Germline values: CDR1 SGHNT, CDR2 YYREEE (reference sequence). Germline trimming cut 5 bases from V and 1 base from J; bases unmatched to any gene: 8. CDR3 coding DNA: TGTGCCAGCAGTCCACAGCTAGCGGGACGCACAGATACGCAGTATTTT. Translated, it gives CASSPQLAGRTDTQYF.

The chain recombines TRBV27 with TRBJ2-7; D is perhaps TRBD1 (5 bases). The length of the CDR3 is 16 residues. The V and J ends lost 6 bases and 6 bases respectively, with 24 bases between them. The germline gives CDR1 MNHEY, CDR2 SMNVEV (reference sequence). CDR3: CASRDHITSGILEQYF. CDR3 nucleotides: TGTGCCAGCAGAGACCACATTACTTCAGGGATCCTCGAGCAGTACTTC.

The V gene is TRBV5-1, the J gene TRBJ1-1, with a possible D match to TRBD1 (5 bases). The CDR3 is made up of 16 amino acids. V gave up 4 bases and J gave up 0 bases, with 16 bases separating them. CDR1 SGHRS and CDR2 YFSETQ come from the germline V gene. DNA for the CDR3: TGCGCCAGCAGCCCGGGTAATGGGGCCCTGAACACTGAAGCTTTCTTT. Amino acids: CASSPGNGALNTEAFF.

The chain employs TRBV7-3 and TRBJ2-3, with 12 bases fitting TRBD2. Germline CDR1 and CDR2: SGHTA and FQGTGA. The CDR3 length is 16 residues. Losses at the gene ends were 5 bases for V and 4 bases for J; bases not matched to a gene: 7. The CDR3 DNA follows: TGTGCCAGCAGCCCGACTAGCGGGAGTCCCGCAGATACGCAGTATTTT. Its protein is CASSPTSGSPADTQYF.

The J gene is TRBJ2-3, the V gene TRBV5-1; D unresolved. The V gene's germline CDR1 is SGHRS and CDR2 YFSETQ. The CDR3 extends over 16 amino acids. The ends were cut back, 0 bases at V and 0 bases at J, with 11 bases in the middle. The chain's CDR3 is CASSLEGGSSTDTQYF. The CDR3 DNA reads as TGCGCCAGCAGCTTGGAGGGCGGTTCTAGCACAGATACGCAGTATTTT. The full variable domain, rest sourced from reference TRBV5-1 and TRBJ2-3, is KAGVTQTPRYLIKTRGQQVTLSCSPISGHRSVSWYQQTPGQGLQFLFEYFSETQRNKGNFPGRFSGRQFSNSRSEMNVSTLELGDSALYLCASSLEGGSSTDTQYFGPGTRLTVL.

The chain carries TRBV6-4 and TRBJ1-2, with D possibly TRBD1 on 5 matching bases. CDR3 size: 14 residues. The V gene's germline CDR1 is MRHNA and CDR2 SNTAGT. With 5 bases removed from V and 7 bases from J, the gap between germline ends came to 17 bases. CDR3 bases: TGTGCCAGCAGTTCCGACAGTACAAGGGCTGGCTACACCTTC. Protein product: CASSSDSTRAGYTF.

With respect to this clone: Other DNA sequences in the sample encode the same CDR3. The chain carries TRBV29-1 and TRBJ1-1; D uncertain. V was clipped by 4 bases and J by 1 base, with 7 bases between them. Germline V gene data show CDR1 as SQVTM and CDR2 as ANQGSEA. The CDR3 spans 12 residues. The CDR3 loop is CSVAPGNTEAFF. CDR3 coding DNA: TGCAGCGTTGCCCCCGGGAACACTGAAGCTTTCTTT.

V and J are TRBV11-2 and TRBJ2-7; TRBD1 matches 10 bases. V trimming: 7 bases; J trimming: 5 bases; junction bases outside the gene matches: 11. The CDR3 sequence is 15 residues long. CDR1 and CDR2 from the germline V gene are SGHAT and FQNNGV. The CDR3 nucleotides read TGTGCCAGCACCGCCACGGGACAGGGGAGCGACGAGCAGTACTTC. Protein: CASTATGQGSDEQYF.

The V gene is TRBV6-4, the J gene TRBJ2-1; TRBD2 is a possible D gene (6 bases). The V end lost 0 bases, the J end lost 2 bases, and 11 bases lay between the germline ends. This CDR3 contains 16 residues. Germline CDR1 is MRHNA and CDR2 is SNTAGT. CDR3 coding DNA: TGTGCCAGCAGTGACTCGGCGGGGTATACCTACAATGAGCAGTTCTTC. Amino acids: CASSDSAGYTYNEQFF.

The V and J genes are TRBV5-4 and TRBJ2-1; 7 bases are shared with TRBD1. Germline CDR1 is SGHNT and CDR2 is YYREEE (reference sequence). The V gene end was trimmed by 4 bases and the J gene end by 4 bases; junction bases not matched to a gene: 5. The CDR3 sequence is 14 residues long. In DNA, the CDR3 is TGTGCCAGCAGCCAGGACAGGTCTTACAATGAGCAGTTCTTC. Translation gives CASSQDRSYNEQFF. The variable domain in full, completed from reference TRBV5-4 and TRBJ2-1, reads ETGVTQSPTHLIKTRGQQVTLRCSSQSGHNTVSWYQQALGQGPQFIFQYYREEENGRGNFPPRFSGLQFPNYSSELNVNALELDDSALYLCASSQDRSYNEQFFGPGTRLTVL.

As for this clone: Other DNA sequences in the sample encode the same CDR3. Here the CDR3 DNA reads TGTGCCAGTAGCCGACAGCAAAGCTCCTACGAGCAGTACTTC. Encoded protein: CASSRQQSSYEQYF. This chain connects TRBV19 to TRBJ2-7; tentatively, D is TRBD1 (5 bases). CDR1 and CDR2 from the germline V gene are LNHDA and SQIVND (reference sequence). CDR3 size: 14 residues. With 6 bases removed from V and 0 bases from J, the gap between germline ends came to 12 bases. Full variable domain (remainder filled in from reference TRBV19 and TRBJ2-7): DGGITQSPKYLFRKEGQNVTLSCEQNLNHDAMYWYRQDPGQGLRLIYYSQIVNDFQKGDIAEGYSVSREKKESFPLTVTSAQKNPTAFYLCASSRQQSSYEQYFGPGTRLTVT.

The chain uses TRBV30 and TRBJ1-5; D is perhaps TRBD1 (5 bases). The length of the CDR3 is 15 residues. The germline V and J ends were trimmed by 0 bases and 2 bases, with 11 bases remaining between them. Germline CDR1 reads GTSNPN; CDR2 reads SVGIG (reference sequence). CDR3 sequence reads: CAWSVQGARNQPQHF. The CDR3 bases are TGTGCCTGGAGTGTACAAGGGGCTCGCAATCAGCCCCAGCATTTT.

CDR3 DNA: TGTGCCAGCAGTCGAGACAGGGTAATATGCGAGCAGTACTTC. Translated, it gives CASSRDRVICEQYF. J is TRBJ2-7 and V is TRBV6-5, with 7 positions matching TRBD1. V lost 5 bases to trimming and J lost 6 bases; unmatched junction nucleotides: 10. CDR1 MNHEY and CDR2 SVGAGI come from the germline V gene. The CDR3 is 14 residues long.

V and J are TRBV6-5 and TRBJ1-4; TRBD1 agrees at 9 bases. This CDR3 contains 15 residues. Losses at the gene ends were 5 bases for V and 8 bases for J; bases not matched to a gene: 9. Germline V gene sequence: CDR1 MNHEY, CDR2 SVGAGI. DNA of the CDR3: TGTGCCAGCAGTCCCATGACAGGGGGAAAGGAAAAACTGTTTTTT. Translated: CASSPMTGGKEKLFF.

The chain combines TRBV5-4 with TRBJ2-7; 7 nucleotides agree with TRBD2. Looked up from germline, CDR1 is SGHNT and CDR2 is YYREEE (reference sequence). The CDR3 loop spans 15 amino acids. Losses at the gene ends were 2 bases for V and 2 bases for J; bases not matched to a gene: 7. CDR3 coding DNA: TGTGCCAGCAGCTTCTCTAGCGGTTTCACCTACGAGCAGTACTTC. Translated, it gives CASSFSSGFTYEQYF.

The chain combines TRBV30 with TRBJ1-1; unclear D gene. The CDR3 has 11 amino acids. The V and J ends lost 1 base and 4 bases respectively, with 4 bases between them. Germline CDR1 is GTSNPN and CDR2 is SVGIG (reference sequence). CDR3 nucleotide sequence: TGTGCCTGGAGTGCGAGCACTGAAGCTTTCTTT. Residues: CAWSASTEAFF.

The J gene is TRBJ2-5, the V gene TRBV7-9; 7 bases match TRBD1. The J call may be faulty, since TRBJ2-7 better matches the DNA end. Germline V gene lookup returns CDR1 SEHNR and CDR2 FQNEAQ (reference sequence). This CDR3 is 16 amino acids long. The CDR3 reads CASSFGRTGPSYEQYF. CDR3 nucleotides: TGTGCCAGCAGCTTTGGCCGGACAGGCCCCTCCTACGAGCAGTACTTC.

This rearrangement joins TRBV5-1 to TRBJ2-2; possibly TRBD2 for D (5 bases). Germline V gene data show CDR1 as SGHRS and CDR2 as YFSETQ. The CDR3 totals 17 residues. Trimming removed 2 bases at V and 0 bases at J, with 14 bases between. The DNA for the CDR3 is TGCGCCAGCAGCTTACATAGCGTCCCTACGAACACCGGGGAGCTGTTTTTT. This gives the protein CASSLHSVPTNTGELFF.

Remarks on this clone: This sample also contains other DNA sequences that code for the same CDR3. J is TRBJ1-3 and V is TRBV9; D perhaps matches TRBD1 (5 bases). The V and J ends lost 2 bases and 4 bases respectively, with 10 bases between them. CDR3 length: 14 residues. Germline CDR1 is SGDLS and CDR2 is YYNGEE. The CDR3 DNA sequence: TGTGCCAGCAGCGTCGGGGGGAACGGAAACACCATATATTTT. Translating it yields CASSVGGNGNTIYF.

The CDR3 reads CASSLGGSGRYNEQFF. Written as DNA, the CDR3 is TGTGCCAGCAGCTTAGGCGGGAGTGGAAGGTACAATGAGCAGTTCTTC. V usage is TRBV11-2 and J usage is TRBJ2-1, with TRBD2 matching 7 bases. In germline, CDR1 is SGHAT, CDR2 FQNNGV. The CDR3 is 16 residues long. The ends lost 1 base at V and 4 bases at J; junction bases unmatched: 7.

CDR3 in DNA: TGTGCCAGCAAGGGCGGTATATATCAGCCCCAGCATTTT. As protein: CASKGGIYQPQHF. The rearrangement joins TRBV28 to TRBJ1-5, with D unclear. The CDR3 is made up of 13 amino acids. From germline, CDR1 is MDHEN and CDR2 SYDVKM. V lost 7 bases to trimming and J lost 5 bases, with 12 bases between them.

A remark on this clone: Other DNA variants within this sample encode the same CDR3. This chain joins TRBV5-1 and TRBJ1-3, with D possibly being TRBD1 (5 bases). The V gene's germline CDR1 is SGHRS and CDR2 YFSETQ. V gave up 4 bases and J gave up 0 bases, with 11 bases separating them. The CDR3 runs to 15 residues. CDR3 nucleotides: TGCGCCAGCAGCCCGGGACCGGGCTCTGGAAACACCATATATTTT. It specifies CASSPGPGSGNTIYF. Looking up the rest from reference TRBV5-1 and TRBJ1-3 gives the full variable domain: KAGVTQTPRYLIKTRGQQVTLSCSPISGHRSVSWYQQTPGQGLQFLFEYFSETQRNKGNFPGRFSGRQFSNSRSEMNVSTLELGDSALYLCASSPGPGSGNTIYFGEGSWLTVV.